These 30 T cell receptor beta chains came from one sample sequenced in a study of T-cell memory formation after mild COVID-19. TCRdb ran MiXCR on the 5' RACE reads and lists one entry per CDR3 protein. The sample holds about 110,000 distinct CDR3 sequences, approximately 15% seen once. Sequenced sample: PBMCs or a T cell subset sorted from them (not recorded which). The receptors come from a man in his late teens or twenties who had mild COVID-19 (a few samples of this study predate the infection). Cell type and time point are not known.

The chain links TRBV30 to TRBJ2-1; weak D call: TRBD2 (5 bases). The CDR3 length is 12 residues. V lost 5 bases, J lost 8 bases, and 13 bases lay in between. Germline V gene data show CDR1 as GTSNPN and CDR2 as SVGIG (reference sequence). CDR3 bases: TGTGCCTGGGATCTCGCGCGGGATGAGCAGTTCTTC. Its protein is CAWDLARDEQFF. Using reference TRBV30 and TRBJ2-1 for the parts outside the CDR3, the full variable domain is SQTIHQWPATLVQPVGSPLSLECTVEGTSNPNLYWYRQAAGRGLQLLFYSVGIGQISSEVPQNLSASRPQDRQFILSSKKLLLSDSGFYLCAWDLARDEQFFGPGTRLTVL.

The chain has TRBV14 and TRBJ1-1; maybe TRBD1 (5 bases). CDR3 size: 14 residues. Germline V gene data show CDR1 as SGHDN and CDR2 as FVKESK. The germline V and J ends were trimmed by 4 bases and 4 bases, with 13 bases remaining between them. The CDR3 region is CASSPNRRSTEAFF. CDR3 in DNA: TGTGCCAGCAGCCCAAACAGGAGAAGCACTGAAGCTTTCTTT.

The gene calls are TRBV5-1 and TRBJ2-7, with 10 bases lining up with TRBD1. Germline loops: CDR1 SGHRS, CDR2 YFSETQ. This CDR3 is built from 15 residues. J gave up 5 bases and V 0 bases, and 5 bases lay outside the gene matches. CDR3 sequence (DNA): TGCGCCAGCAGCTTGGGCCAAGGGACAGGGGACGAGCAGTACTTC. This gives the protein CASSLGQGTGDEQYF.

The chain uses TRBV12-3 or TRBV12-4 and TRBJ1-2, with D maybe TRBD1 (5 bases). The CDR3 totals 15 residues. V lost 5 bases and J lost 2, with 15 bases in between. CDR3 loop: CASSPTGQDNYGYTF. As DNA, the CDR3 is TGTGCCAGCAGTCCAACGGGGCAGGACAACTATGGCTACACCTTC.

The J gene is TRBJ2-7, the V gene TRBV5-1; the match to TRBD1 covers 11 bases. The germline V gene has CDR1 SGHRS and CDR2 YFSETQ. Trimming at V came to 1 base and at J to 4 bases, leaving 4 bases not matched to a gene. The length of the CDR3 is 15 residues. The CDR3 protein is CASSLRGQGDYEQYF. In DNA, the CDR3 is TGCGCCAGCAGCTTGCGGGGACAGGGGGATTACGAGCAGTACTTC. Variable domain in full (rest from reference TRBV5-1 and TRBJ2-7): KAGVTQTPRYLIKTRGQQVTLSCSPISGHRSVSWYQQTPGQGLQFLFEYFSETQRNKGNFPGRFSGRQFSNSRSEMNVSTLELGDSALYLCASSLRGQGDYEQYFGPGTRLTVT.

This clonotype was observed at least ten times. The chain uses TRBV7-2 and TRBJ2-1; no clear D. The CDR3 is 13 amino acids. The germline V gene encodes CDR1 SGHTA and CDR2 FQGNSA. Deletions cut 5 bases from V and 9 bases from J, with 14 bases between. Here the CDR3 DNA reads TGTGCCAGCAGCCCCGTCCGTTTAGGTGAGCAGTTCTTC. Its protein is CASSPVRLGEQFF.

This clonotype was detected a few times. The gene calls are TRBV7-2 and TRBJ2-5; D call uncertain. The germline V and J ends were trimmed by 1 base and 1 base, with 4 bases remaining between them. CDR3 length equals 13 residues. Germline assignment: CDR1 SGHTA and CDR2 FQGNSA. The CDR3 region is CASSLGVQETQYF. The CDR3 DNA sequence: TGTGCCAGCAGCTTAGGGGTCCAAGAGACCCAGTACTTC.

The V and J genes are TRBV4-2 and TRBJ2-5; TRBD2 agrees at 14 bases. The germline V gene encodes CDR1 LGHNA and CDR2 YNFKEQ. This CDR3 spans 17 amino acids. Trimming cost V 4 bases and J 6 bases; bases outside gene matches: 10. The CDR3 coding sequence is TGTGCCAGCAGCCCCGGACTAGCGGGGGGCCCCGCGAAGACCCAGTACTTC. Its translation: CASSPGLAGGPAKTQYF.

This clonotype appeared a few times. The J gene is TRBJ2-7, the V gene TRBV27; perhaps TRBD1 as D (5 bases). This CDR3 is built from 13 residues. Germline values: CDR1 MNHEY, CDR2 SMNVEV (reference sequence). V was shortened by 8 bases and J by 3 bases, with 14 bases between the two germline ends. The CDR3 DNA follows: TGTGCCAGCGGCCGACAGTTAAACTACGAGCAGTACTTC. Protein: CASGRQLNYEQYF.

A few counts support this clonotype. This chain uses TRBV6-6 with TRBJ2-7; D possibly matches TRBD1 or TRBD2 (5 bases each). V lost 4 bases, J lost 2 bases, and 9 bases lay in between. The CDR3 loop spans 13 amino acids. CDR1 MNHNY and CDR2 SVGAGI come from the germline V gene (reference sequence). CDR3 nucleotides: TGTGCCAGCAGTTCCCGGGGCCCCTACGAGCAGTACGTC. It is translated as CASSSRGPYEQYV.

This clonotype appeared many times. V is TRBV6-5 and J is TRBJ2-3, with 8 bases aligning to TRBD2. The CDR3 extends over 16 amino acids. Losses at the gene ends were 0 bases for V and 3 bases for J; bases not matched to a gene: 5. Germline V gene sequence: CDR1 MNHEY, CDR2 SVGAGI. The CDR3 DNA is TGTGCCAGCAGTTACTCAAGTAGCGGGGTTACAGATACGCAGTATTTT. This sequence encodes CASSYSSSGVTDTQYF.

This clonotype was picked up a small number of times. The chain employs TRBV5-1 and TRBJ1-1, with D possibly being TRBD1 (6 bases). The CDR3 has 14 amino acids. CDR1 is SGHRS, CDR2 YFSETQ, per germline. V shed 3 bases and J shed 1 base, with 10 bases lying between them. As DNA, the CDR3 is TGCGCCAGCAGCTCCGGACAGCCGAACACTGAAGCTTTCTTT. Translated: CASSSGQPNTEAFF.

In its sample, this clonotype was seen many times. The chain couples TRBV2 to TRBJ1-2, with 7 positions matching TRBD1. After removal of 5 bases from V and 5 bases from J, the junction contained 11 bases not matched to a gene. Germline V gene data show CDR1 as SNHLY and CDR2 as FYNNEI. CDR3 length: 15 residues. CDR3 amino acids: CASSNPGQYLYGYTF. CDR3 bases: TGTGCCAGCAGTAACCCGGGACAGTACCTTTATGGCTACACCTTC.

This clonotype appeared a few times. V usage is TRBV4-1 and J usage is TRBJ2-7, with no clear D. Trimming stripped 1 base from V and 6 bases from J, with 13 bases between. CDR1 is MGHRA, CDR2 YSYEKL, per germline. The CDR3 contains 14 residues. The CDR3, as DNA: TGCGCCAGCAGCCAAGCTGGTTCTTTGGGCGAGCAGTACTTC. It specifies CASSQAGSLGEQYF.

This clonotype was recorded a few times. V is TRBV25-1 and J is TRBJ2-1; D is perhaps TRBD1 or TRBD2 (6 bases each). From germline, CDR1 is MGHDK and CDR2 SYGVNS. The CDR3 loop spans 11 amino acids. The ends were cut back, 8 bases at V and 14 bases at J, with 16 bases in the middle. The CDR3 here is CASGPKGGEFF. The CDR3 DNA reads as TGTGCCAGCGGACCGAAGGGGGGTGAGTTCTTC.

This chain links TRBV11-2 with TRBJ1-3; D remains unclear. Germline CDR1 and CDR2: SGHAT and FQNNGV. The CDR3 has 15 amino acids. V lost 1 base and J lost 0, with 7 bases in between. The CDR3 sequence: CASSLVQSSGNTIYF. DNA of the CDR3: TGTGCCAGCAGCTTAGTTCAGTCCTCTGGAAACACCATATATTTT.

A few counts support this clonotype. The chain has TRBV18 and TRBJ2-5; D is ambiguous. Trimming left V 5 bases short and J 3 bases short, with 22 bases between. Germline V CDR1 and CDR2: KGHSH, LQKENI. The CDR3 consists of 17 residues. The CDR3 nucleotides are TGTGCCAGCTCAACTCTACCCACAGAATCCTGGGAAGAGACCCAGTACTTC. It encodes CASSTLPTESWEETQYF. The full variable domain, its missing parts supplied by reference TRBV18 and TRBJ2-5, is NAGVMQNPRHLVRRRGQEARLRCSPMKGHSHVYWYRQLPEEGLKFMVYLQKENIIDESGMPKERFSAEFPKEGPSILRIQQVVRGDSAAYFCASSTLPTESWEETQYFGPGTRLLVL.

This clonotype has a handful of counts. The germline gene is not matched at one end of the junction; a read error may be the cause. This chain connects TRBV6-1 to TRBJ2-1; D remains ambiguous. Germline V lookup: CDR1 MNHNS, CDR2 SASEGT. The CDR3 sequence is 11 residues long. The CDR3 is CASSEIRVTVF. The CDR3, as DNA: TGTGCCAGCAGTGAAATTCGGGTTACGGTCTTC.

This clonotype was observed many times. The chain is built from TRBV5-1 and TRBJ2-5, with D possibly TRBD1 on 6 matching bases. Germline V gene sequence: CDR1 SGHRS, CDR2 YFSETQ. V lost 1 base and J 5 bases, leaving 15 bases between the germline ends. This CDR3 region has 15 residues. The CDR3 region has the DNA TGCGCCAGCAGCTTGTGGACAGCCCCTGGGGAGACCCAGTACTTC. Translating it yields CASSLWTAPGETQYF.

DNA of the CDR3: TGTGCCAGCACCGAACCTAATCCCGAGACCCAGTACTTC. The encoded protein is CASTEPNPETQYF. The chain joins TRBV6-2 or TRBV6-3 to TRBJ2-5; D is undetermined. The V gene lost 7 bases and the J gene lost 5 bases, with 14 bases spanning the gap. The length of the CDR3 is 13 residues. Germline CDR1 is MNHEY and CDR2 is SVGEGT.

This clonotype came up a few times. The V gene is TRBV11-2, the J gene TRBJ2-3, with D perhaps assigned TRBD1 or TRBD2 (5 bases each). There are 11 residues in the CDR3. Per germline, CDR1 SGHAT and CDR2 FQNNGV. Trimming left V 3 bases short and J 12 bases short, with 10 bases between. CDR3 region: CASSLGTHQYF. The DNA for the CDR3 is TGTGCCAGCAGCTTGGGGACCCACCAGTATTTT.

This clonotype was recorded many times. V and J are TRBV10-2 and TRBJ2-7; the match to TRBD2 covers 9 bases. CDR3 size: 13 residues. V shed 9 bases, J shed 0 bases, and the junction held 3 bases outside the gene matches. In germline, CDR1 is WSHSY, CDR2 SAAADI. This chain's CDR3 is CASQTSGSYEQYF. CDR3 DNA: TGCGCCAGTCAGACTAGCGGCTCCTACGAGCAGTACTTC.

This clonotype was recorded only once. This chain joins TRBV7-9 and TRBJ1-5; D unresolved. Germline assignment: CDR1 SEHNR and CDR2 FQNEAQ (reference sequence). The germline V and J ends were trimmed by 8 bases and 0 bases, with 11 bases remaining between them. The CDR3 runs to 14 residues. The CDR3 DNA reads as TGTGCCAGCGGGGTCGGTTATAGCAATCAGCCCCAGCATTTT. Translation: CASGVGYSNQPQHF.

The genes are TRBV4-1 and TRBJ1-1; D is undetermined. Trimming cost V 5 bases and J 5 bases, with 12 bases left between them. CDR1 is MGHRA, CDR2 YSYEKL, per germline. The CDR3 length is 13 residues. CDR3 in DNA: TGCGCCAGCAGCATGACGGATCGGACTGAAGCTTTCTTT. It yields the protein CASSMTDRTEAFF.

In its sample, this clonotype was seen many times. The chain combines TRBV4-3 with TRBJ1-4, with 10 bases identical to TRBD1. Germline V lookup: CDR1 LGHNA, CDR2 YSLEER. CDR3 length: 16 residues. Trimming removed 5 bases from V and 6 bases from J; junction bases left unmatched: 9. CDR3 loop: CASSSQPGQGDEKLFF. The CDR3 nucleotides are TGCGCCAGCAGCAGCCAACCCGGACAGGGGGATGAAAAACTGTTTTTT.

This clonotype has a handful of counts. The V call is TRBV6-2 or TRBV6-3, the J call TRBJ2-7; 12 bases agree with TRBD2. The CDR3 length is 16 residues. Losses at the gene ends were 0 bases for V and 0 bases for J; bases not matched to a gene: 0. Germline CDR1 is MNHEY and CDR2 is SVGEGT. The CDR3 sequence: CASSYSTSGSSYEQYV. Written as DNA, the CDR3 is TGTGCCAGCAGTTACTCGACTAGCGGGAGCTCCTACGAGCAGTACGTC.

The rearrangement uses TRBV20-1 and TRBJ1-5; 8 bases are shared with TRBD1. The ends lost 6 bases at V and 6 bases at J; junction bases unmatched: 13. This CDR3 region has 15 residues. Per germline, CDR1 DFQATT and CDR2 SNEGSKA (reference sequence). The CDR3 region is CSALDREGFSQPQHF. In DNA, the CDR3 is TGCAGTGCCCTGGACAGGGAAGGATTTAGTCAGCCCCAGCATTTT.

The CDR3 nucleotides are TGTGCCAGCAGCCTGTCGGTATTGGGAGGGGCGGGAACTGAAGCTTTCTTT. It codes for CASSLSVLGGAGTEAFF. The rearrangement uses TRBV28 and TRBJ1-1; D is possibly TRBD1 (5 bases). The CDR3 is 17 residues long. Trimming cost V 6 bases and J 5 bases, with 25 bases left between them. Germline V lookup: CDR1 MDHEN, CDR2 SYDVKM.

The chain is built from TRBV3-1 and TRBJ1-2; 9 bases match TRBD1. With 1 base clipped from V and 2 bases from J, the junction kept 17 bases outside the gene matches. Germline V lookup: CDR1 LGHDT, CDR2 YNNKEL (reference sequence). CDR3 length equals 20 residues. The CDR3 bases are TGTGCCAGCAGCCAAGCCGAAGCGGGACAGGGTGAAAGGGGCAACTATGGCTACACCTTC. This codes for CASSQAEAGQGERGNYGYTF.

This chain links TRBV10-2 with TRBJ2-1, with 9 bases aligning to TRBD2. The V and J ends lost 4 bases and 7 bases, in that order; junction bases with no gene match: 5. This CDR3 is built from 14 residues. CDR1 is WSHSY, CDR2 SAAADI, per germline. CDR3 sequence reads: CASSGLADVNEQFF. The CDR3 DNA is TGCGCCAGCAGTGGACTAGCGGACGTTAATGAGCAGTTCTTC.